One T cell receptor (beta chain) is described in this entry. A few counts support this clonotype. The antigen it binds to is not known. It has no much larger one-base neighbor in the sample; base qualities were not kept. The data originate from a study of response to subunit inactivated influenza vaccine (dated by TCRdb to between 2017 and 2018). For the study in its entirety: The study used deep quantitative T cell receptor repertoire profiling to track responses to a trivalent subunit inactivated influenza vaccine. General study outcomes and caveats: It was suggested by the authors that each seasonal influenza vaccination may recruit only a limited number of new T cells.

The library was built by means of RT-PCR. Instrument used: Illumina HiSeq 2500. The public reads were quality trimmed at Q25 with fastp and then assembled into clones with MiXCR by TCRdb, keeping productive beta chains. Identical CDR3 proteins give one entry, which carries the most common genes and DNA. The sample table contains approximately 520,000 distinct CDR3 sequences; only one count was recorded for about 25% of them. Of the sample, around 1.8% falls within the top ten clones. Counted from cysteine to phenylalanine, this CDR3 has 14 amino acids. Only CDR3 DNA is held: 42 bases, read in frame from base 1. V is pruned by 0 bases and J by 12 bases, leaving 7 bases of the junction without a gene match. The CDR1 and CDR2 encoded by the germline V gene are LGHNA and YSLEER.

This sequence originates from a man between 50 and 59 years old who received an inactivated influenza vaccine. Donor details come from another sample of the same person, matched by shared clones. Rearrangement joined TRBV4-3 to TRBJ2-1; 8 bases in between match TRBD1. Sequenced material: CD4+ T cells sorted from PBMCs, taken approximately 5 days after vaccination. CDR3 protein: CASSQEARGLGQFF. The sequenced DNA: TGCGCCAGCAGCCAAGAGGCCAGGGGGCTTGGGCAGTTCTTC.